This entry lists 22 T cell receptor beta chains sequenced from one sample in a study of OX40 agonist ivuxolimab in advanced cancers. The protocol was immunoSEQ multiplex PCR, while the TCRdb copy is restricted to in-frame clones and leaves out a portion. The table records some 20,000 clones, roughly 82% of them present only once. Specimen: CD4+ or CD8+ T cells sorted from blood, collected in a trial of the OX40 agonist ivuxolimab. The source is an adult with an advanced solid tumor such as melanoma, head and neck, liver or kidney cancer.

The V gene is TRBV7-3, the J gene TRBJ2-7; 10 nucleotides align to TRBD2. This CDR3 comprises 16 residues. V dropped 0 bases and J dropped 4; count of bases not matched to a gene: 6. CDR1 and CDR2 (germline): SGHTA, FQGTGA. The chain's CDR3 is CASSLTRTSGGYEQYF. CDR3 DNA sequence: TGTGCCAGCAGCTTAACAAGGACTAGCGGTGGATACGAGCAGTACTTC.

The J gene is TRBJ1-6, the V gene TRBV6-5; D uncertain. This CDR3 is 11 amino acids long. The germline V and J ends were trimmed by 5 bases and 14 bases, with 10 bases remaining between them. Germline CDR1 reads MNHEY; CDR2 reads SVGAGI. The CDR3 DNA reads as TGTGCCAGCAGTGATCGGACGGCCCTCCACTTT. It is translated as CASSDRTALHF.

A few counts support this clone. This chain joins TRBV19 and TRBJ2-2, with a possible D match to TRBD2 (6 bases). The V end lost 3 bases, the J end lost 2 bases, and 13 bases lay between the germline ends. This CDR3 comprises 16 residues. The germline V gene has CDR1 LNHDA and CDR2 SQIVND (reference sequence). CDR3 protein: CASSIVVGLNTGELFF. The CDR3 DNA reads as TGTGCCAGTAGTATCGTGGTGGGACTTAACACCGGGGAGCTGTTTTTT.

This chain links TRBV6-1 with TRBJ1-5; 7 nucleotides agree with TRBD1. Trimming removed 4 bases from V and 3 bases from J; junction bases left unmatched: 6. The germline CDR1 and CDR2 sequences are MNHNS and SASEGT. The CDR3 sequence is 15 residues long. The CDR3 region has the DNA TGTGCCAGCAGTGGGTACAGGGGATTCAATCAGCCCCAGCATTTT. Translation gives CASSGYRGFNQPQHF.

The chain uses TRBV29-1 and TRBJ1-2; D is unresolved. The CDR3 contains 11 residues. Germline V gene sequence: CDR1 SQVTM, CDR2 ANQGSEA. V was clipped by 4 bases and J by 5 bases, with 8 bases between them. CDR3 residues: CSVVKGYGYTF. The CDR3 DNA follows: TGCAGCGTTGTTAAAGGGTATGGCTACACCTTC.

This clone was observed a few times. The chain employs TRBV28 and TRBJ2-7; no firm D call. There are 13 residues in the CDR3. The V end was cut by 4 bases, the J end by 7 bases, with 14 bases between. From germline, CDR1 is MDHEN and CDR2 SYDVKM. CDR3 protein: CASSSSFPWEQYF. The CDR3 bases are TGTGCCAGCAGTTCGTCATTCCCTTGGGAGCAGTACTTC.

The chain uses TRBV19 and TRBJ2-3; 12 bases line up with TRBD2. The germline CDR1 and CDR2 sequences are LNHDA and SQIVND (reference sequence). Losses at the gene ends were 4 bases for V and 3 bases for J; bases not matched to a gene: 8. The CDR3 loop spans 17 amino acids. CDR3 in amino acids: CASSRSSGGASTDTQYF. The DNA of the CDR3 is TGTGCCAGTAGTAGATCTAGCGGGGGGGCCTCGACAGATACGCAGTATTTT.

This chain uses TRBV28 with TRBJ1-3; tentatively, D is TRBD1 (5 bases). This CDR3 is built from 13 residues. V lost 10 bases and J 3 bases, leaving 13 bases between the germline ends. Germline V gene lookup returns CDR1 MDHEN and CDR2 SYDVKM. CDR3: CATLRGVGNTIYF. DNA of the CDR3: TGTGCCACCTTACGGGGGGTTGGAAACACCATATATTTT.

A single count supports this clone. The chain links TRBV7-6 to TRBJ2-5, with D maybe TRBD1 (6 bases). Germline V gene data show CDR1 as SGHVS and CDR2 as FNYEAQ. The germline V and J ends were trimmed by 5 bases and 3 bases, with 16 bases remaining between them. The CDR3 length is 15 residues. The CDR3 spells CASSIDRLPKETQYF. CDR3 coding DNA: TGTGCCAGCAGCATCGACAGGTTACCCAAAGAGACCCAGTACTTC.

The rearrangement uses TRBV11-2 and TRBJ2-1; a possible D gene is TRBD2 (5 bases). The CDR3 is made up of 14 amino acids. Looked up from germline, CDR1 is SGHAT and CDR2 is FQNNGV. Trimming took 5 bases from V and 8 from J, leaving 16 bases between them. The CDR3 sequence is CASSPDWGRDEQFF. The CDR3 coding sequence is TGTGCCAGCAGCCCGGACTGGGGTCGGGATGAGCAGTTCTTC. The full variable domain, completed using reference TRBV11-2 and TRBJ2-1, is EAGVAQSPRYKIIEKRQSVAFWCNPISGHATLYWYQQILGQGPKLLIQFQNNGVVDDSQLPKDRFSAERLKGVDSTLKIQPAKLEDSAVYLCASSPDWGRDEQFFGPGTRLTVL.

Of note for this clone: Additional DNA sequences in this sample encode the identical CDR3. This rearrangement joins TRBV30 to TRBJ1-5; 9 bases line up with TRBD1. Germline CDR1 reads GTSNPN; CDR2 reads SVGIG (reference sequence). CDR3 length equals 13 residues. Losses at the gene ends were 1 base for V and 7 bases for J; bases not matched to a gene: 2. Here the CDR3 reads CAWSGQGGQPQHF. CDR3 DNA sequence: TGTGCCTGGAGTGGACAGGGGGGACAGCCCCAGCATTTT.

The rearrangement uses TRBV6-5 and TRBJ1-1; 7 bases fit TRBD1. The CDR3 extends over 15 amino acids. The J segment lost 1 base and the V segment lost 5 bases, leaving 7 bases of the junction unmatched. Germline V gives CDR1 MNHEY, CDR2 SVGAGI. DNA for the CDR3: TGTGCCAGCAGTAGACAGGGAATTGCGAACACTGAAGCTTTCTTT. This sequence encodes CASSRQGIANTEAFF.

This clone has a single count. The CDR3 region is CASSLSSNTGELFF. As DNA, the CDR3 is TGCGCCAGCAGCTTGTCAAGTAACACCGGGGAGCTGTTTTTT. The chain has TRBV5-1 and TRBJ2-2, with D unresolved. The CDR3 contains 14 residues. CDR1 and CDR2 from the germline V gene are SGHRS and YFSETQ. V gave up 1 base and J gave up 2 bases, with 6 bases separating them.

This clone was counted once. The J gene is TRBJ2-7, the V gene TRBV5-5; D might be TRBD2 (7 bases). Germline values: CDR1 SGHKS, CDR2 YYEKEE (reference sequence). This CDR3 has 14 amino acids. With 4 bases removed from V and 3 bases from J, the gap between germline ends came to 14 bases. CDR3 region: CASSLGGAGYEQYF. CDR3 DNA: TGTGCCAGCAGCCTGGGGGGGGCAGGCTACGAGCAGTACTTC. Complete variable domain (other parts from reference TRBV5-5 and TRBJ2-7): DAGVTQSPTHLIKTRGQQVTLRCSPISGHKSVSWYQQVLGQGPQFIFQYYEKEERGRGNFPDRFSARQFPNYSSELNVNALLLGDSALYLCASSLGGAGYEQYFGPGTRLTVT.

V gene TRBV28 combines with J gene TRBJ2-7; TRBD2 might be the D (5 bases). Per the germline V gene, CDR1 is MDHEN and CDR2 is SYDVKM. This CDR3 has 13 residues. V lost 2 bases, J lost 3 bases, and 8 bases lay in between. The CDR3 nucleotides are TGTGCCAGCAGTTTAACGGGGTTCTACGAGCAGTACTTC. As protein: CASSLTGFYEQYF. Supplemented by reference TRBV28 and TRBJ2-7, the full variable domain reads DVKVTQSSRYLVKRTGEKVFLECVQDMDHENMFWYRQDPGLGLRLIYFSYDVKMKEKGDIPEGYSVSREKKERFSLILESASTNQTSMYLCASSLTGFYEQYFGPGTRLTVT.

The chain couples TRBV5-1 to TRBJ2-3; 12 bases map to TRBD2. V was clipped by 2 bases and J by 5 bases; unmatched bases: 9. This CDR3 region has 17 residues. In germline, CDR1 is SGHRS, CDR2 YFSETQ. The CDR3 DNA is TGCGCCAGCAGCTTTTGGCGACTAGCGGGGGCGGGAGATACGCAGTATTTT. It is translated as CASSFWRLAGAGDTQYF.

The chain combines TRBV5-1 with TRBJ2-1, with no clear D. The V end lost 0 bases, the J end lost 6 bases, and 7 bases lay between the germline ends. This CDR3 contains 13 residues. Per germline, CDR1 SGHRS and CDR2 YFSETQ. CDR3: CASSLGHPNEQFF. The CDR3 DNA is TGCGCCAGCAGCTTGGGACACCCCAATGAGCAGTTCTTC.

The chain uses TRBV5-4 and TRBJ1-2, with a possible D match to TRBD1 (6 bases). V was cut by 4 bases and J by 8 bases, with 15 bases left in between. This CDR3 region has 13 residues. The germline CDR1 and CDR2 sequences are SGHNT and YYREEE (reference sequence). CDR3 residues: CASSPLQGRGYTF. CDR3 in DNA: TGTGCCAGCAGCCCATTACAGGGTAGAGGCTACACCTTC.

The V gene is TRBV28, the J gene TRBJ2-5; D could derive from TRBD1 or TRBD2 (7 bases each). From germline, CDR1 is MDHEN and CDR2 SYDVKM. With 2 bases removed from V and 3 bases from J, the gap between germline ends came to 16 bases. This CDR3 is built from 16 residues. CDR3 sequence (DNA): TGTGCCAGCAGTTTACTGGGGGGAGGGGGCAAAGAGACCCAGTACTTC. This codes for CASSLLGGGGKETQYF.

The chain carries TRBV11-3 and TRBJ2-3; the match to TRBD2 covers 9 bases. The CDR3 spans 16 residues. Germline CDR1 and CDR2: SGHNT and YENEEA. V lost 5 bases to trimming and J lost 3 bases; unmatched junction nucleotides: 9. The CDR3 loop is CASSPGGAGGTDTQYF. The CDR3 DNA sequence: TGTGCCAGCAGCCCCGGGGGAGCGGGGGGAACAGATACGCAGTATTTT.

The chain uses TRBV6-1 and TRBJ2-3; TRBD2 aligns across 11 bases. Trimming at V came to 3 bases and at J to 2 bases, leaving 13 bases not matched to a gene. CDR1 and CDR2 (germline): MNHNS, SASEGT. CDR3 length equals 19 residues. The CDR3 reads CASSEGRLAGIKLTDTQYF. CDR3 DNA sequence: TGTGCCAGCAGTGAGGGTAGACTAGCGGGAATAAAACTCACAGATACGCAGTATTTT.

The chain recombines TRBV6-1 with TRBJ1-1; the D gene is possibly TRBD1 (6 bases). The CDR3 spans 12 residues. Germline lookup yields CDR1 MNHNS and CDR2 SASEGT. Trimming pared 8 bases from V and 1 base from J, leaving 8 bases between. The CDR3 DNA is TGTGCCAGCCCGGGACAGAACACTGAAGCTTTCTTT. It codes for CASPGQNTEAFF.